A single sample is the source of the 28 T cell receptor beta chains below, sequenced in a study of blood T cells in healthy people across ages. Next came a second PCR, run for roughly 6 to 11 cycles, which used a sample-barcoded 5' primer along with a J-beta primer mix. TCRdb fed the 5' RACE reads into MiXCR, producing one record per CDR3 protein. Counted here are about 680,000 distinct CDR3 sequences, around half occurring once; the ten biggest clones make up around a third. The specimen was blood. These TCRs come from a woman aged 60-70 years in good health.

This clonotype was recorded a few times. V and J are TRBV5-1 and TRBJ2-4, with TRBD1 identical over 7 bases. The DNA end favors TRBJ2-7, so the J call may be wrong. Per germline, CDR1 SGHRS and CDR2 YFSETQ. The CDR3 runs 13 residues. The CDR3 is CASSPDRKVEQYF. Written as DNA, the CDR3 is TGCGCCAGCAGCCCGGACAGGAAAGTCGAGCAGTACTTC.

The rearrangement joins TRBV20-1 to TRBJ2-7; D gene unclear. The CDR3 covers 11 residues. The germline gives CDR1 DFQATT, CDR2 SNEGSKA (reference sequence). V lost 3 bases to trimming and J lost 5 bases, with 8 bases between them. CDR3 protein: CSASPGHEQYF. CDR3 DNA: TGCAGTGCTAGTCCAGGCCACGAGCAGTACTTC.

The chain carries TRBV4-1 and TRBJ2-7, with 8 bases that match TRBD1. V lost 4 bases and J lost 7; bases outside the gene matches: 9. Germline CDR1 is MGHRA and CDR2 is YSYEKL. The CDR3 spans 14 residues. The CDR3 DNA is TGCGCCAGCAGCCGCGGGACAGGTGGAGGAGAGCAGTACTTC. Its translation is CASSRGTGGGEQYF.

This clonotype was seen only a few times. This sequence joins TRBV18 and TRBJ2-4; D gene ambiguous. The J call may be wrong; the DNA end is better matched by TRBJ2-5. The germline CDR1 and CDR2 sequences are KGHSH and LQKENI. The CDR3 covers 13 residues. The CDR3 DNA reads TGTGCCAGCTCACCACCGGTTAGAGAGACCCAGTACTTC. Translating it yields CASSPPVRETQYF.

This clonotype occurred a few times. V usage is TRBV4-2 and J usage is TRBJ2-1; 13 positions agree with TRBD2. CDR3 length equals 17 residues. The trim removed 4 bases at V and 10 bases at J, leaving 13 bases unmatched. Germline CDR1 LGHNA, CDR2 YNFKEQ. The CDR3 loop is CASSRERLAGGPAEQFF. The CDR3 coding sequence is TGTGCCAGCAGCCGAGAGAGACTAGCGGGAGGACCGGCCGAGCAGTTCTTC.

In its sample, this clonotype was seen a few times. The CDR3 region is CAWSFTAYDYGYTF. The DNA for the CDR3 is TGTGCCTGGAGTTTTACGGCTTACGACTATGGCTACACCTTC. This rearrangement joins TRBV30 to TRBJ1-2; D uncertain. Germline CDR1 and CDR2: GTSNPN and SVGIG (reference sequence). V lost 2 bases and J lost 3, with 13 bases in between. This CDR3 comprises 14 residues.

This sequence joins TRBV29-1 and TRBJ2-7, with D possibly being TRBD2 (5 bases). CDR3 length: 12 amino acids. The germline gives CDR1 SQVTM, CDR2 ANQGSEA. The V end lost 4 bases, the J end lost 7 bases, and 14 bases lay between the germline ends. The DNA for the CDR3 is TGCAGCGTTGGGACTCTCAACAATGAGCAGTACTTC. It translates to CSVGTLNNEQYF.

In this sample, this clonotype turned up once. The rearrangement links TRBV4-2 to TRBJ2-1, with a weak D call TRBD2 (5 bases). The tail of the sequence fits TRBJ2-7 better, so the J call may be wrong. The CDR3 is made up of 15 amino acids. Germline V gene sequence: CDR1 LGHNA, CDR2 YNFKEQ. The CDR3 sequence is CASSQDKVSDNEQYF. The CDR3 region has the DNA TGTGCCAGCAGCCAAGATAAAGTTAGCGACAATGAGCAGTACTTC.

This clonotype has just one count. V usage is TRBV9 and J usage is TRBJ2-4, with D tentatively TRBD2 (5 bases). The J call may be faulty, since TRBJ2-7 better matches the DNA end. CDR1 is SGDLS and CDR2 is YYNGEE in the germline V gene. The CDR3 length is 13 residues. This chain's CDR3 is CASSALLGDEQYF. In DNA form, the CDR3 reads TGTGCCAGCAGCGCTCTGCTCGGGGACGAGCAGTACTTC.

This sequence joins TRBV6-6 and TRBJ2-7; 8 bases agree with TRBD2. V was clipped by 5 bases and J by 0 bases; unmatched bases: 6. The germline V gene encodes CDR1 MNHNY and CDR2 SVGAGI (reference sequence). This CDR3 spans 15 amino acids. The CDR3 DNA follows: TGTGCCAGCAGTCGAACGCGGGAGGCCTCCTACGAGCAGTACTTC. Its translation is CASSRTREASYEQYF.

The chain recombines TRBV20-1 with TRBJ1-6; D gene uncertain. The CDR3 sequence is 13 residues long. The ends were cut back, 2 bases at V and 8 bases at J, with 10 bases in the middle. Germline assignment: CDR1 DFQATT and CDR2 SNEGSKA (reference sequence). CDR3 amino acids: CSARKGGYSPLHF. Written as DNA, the CDR3 is TGCAGTGCTAGAAAGGGCGGGTATTCACCCCTCCACTTT.

V usage is TRBV30 and J usage is TRBJ2-7, with D possibly matching TRBD1 (5 bases). The CDR3 spans 13 residues. The V end lost 3 bases, the J end lost 2 bases, and 11 bases lay between the germline ends. Germline lookup yields CDR1 GTSNPN and CDR2 SVGIG (reference sequence). DNA for the CDR3: TGTGCCTGGAGGGCAGGGAATACCTACGAGCAGTACTTC. Translated: CAWRAGNTYEQYF.

This clonotype was picked up one time. The V gene is TRBV2, the J gene TRBJ1-1; 7 positions match TRBD1. Per germline, CDR1 SNHLY and CDR2 FYNNEI. After removal of 4 bases from V and 1 base from J, the junction contained 6 bases not matched to a gene. The length of the CDR3 is 15 residues. The CDR3 DNA reads as TGTGCCAGCAGTGTTACTGGGGACAGGAACACTGAAGCTTTCTTT. Its translation: CASSVTGDRNTEAFF. The whole variable domain, filled in from reference TRBV2 and TRBJ1-1, reads EPEVTQTPSHQVTQMGQEVILRCVPISNHLYFYWYRQILGQKVEFLVSFYNNEISEKSEIFDDQFSVERPDGSNFTLKIRSTKLEDSAMYFCASSVTGDRNTEAFFGQGTRLTVV.

This rearrangement joins TRBV7-2 to TRBJ2-1; D is ambiguous. V lost 9 bases, J lost 2 bases, and 14 bases lay in between. Per the germline V gene, CDR1 is SGHTA and CDR2 is FQGNSA. The CDR3 is 14 amino acids. CDR3 nucleotide sequence: TGTGCCAGTAGCCCCGGGCCAACCTACAATGAGCAGTTCTTC. It is translated as CASSPGPTYNEQFF. Full variable domain (remainder filled in from reference TRBV7-2 and TRBJ2-1): GAGVSQSPSNKVTEKGKDVELRCDPISGHTALYWYRQSLGQGLEFLIYFQGNSAPDKSGLPSDRFSAERTGGSVSTLTIQRTQQEDSAVYLCASSPGPTYNEQFFGPGTRLTVL.

This chain uses TRBV5-1 with TRBJ1-1, with 7 bases identical to TRBD1. This CDR3 is 15 amino acids long. V was clipped by 3 bases and J by 1 base; unmatched bases: 6. Germline values: CDR1 SGHRS, CDR2 YFSETQ. The CDR3 region has the DNA TGCGCCAGCAGCTACACGGGACAGACGAACACTGAAGCTTTCTTT. Its translation: CASSYTGQTNTEAFF.

The genes are TRBV29-1 and TRBJ1-4; possibly TRBD1 for D (6 bases). The CDR3 consists of 12 residues. Germline V gene sequence: CDR1 SQVTM, CDR2 ANQGSEA. The ends were cut back, 8 bases at V and 7 bases at J, with 14 bases in the middle. In DNA, the CDR3 is TGCAGCACCGGGGGCCTGGGTGAAAAACTGTTTTTT. It codes for CSTGGLGEKLFF.

This clonotype was detected many times. The chain has TRBV7-2 and TRBJ1-2, with unresolved D. This CDR3 is built from 16 residues. V was pared by 0 bases and J by 2 bases, with 13 bases between. Germline CDR1 SGHTA, CDR2 FQGNSA. The CDR3: CASSLAFGLGNYGYTF. The CDR3 bases are TGTGCCAGCAGCTTAGCGTTCGGTCTGGGGAACTATGGCTACACCTTC.

This clonotype has only a few counts. This CDR3 reads CASRAGLAGVYEQYF. CDR3 nucleotide sequence: TGTGCCAGCAGAGCGGGACTAGCGGGAGTCTACGAGCAGTACTTC. The chain carries TRBV28 and TRBJ2-7, with 14 bases aligning to TRBD2. J was trimmed by 3 bases and V by 6 bases; bases with no gene match: 4. Germline CDR1 MDHEN, CDR2 SYDVKM. The CDR3 spans 15 residues.

V usage is TRBV12-3 or TRBV12-4 and J usage is TRBJ1-2; D is possibly TRBD1 (5 bases). This CDR3 region has 14 residues. V lost 7 bases, J lost 5 bases, and 17 bases lay in between. The CDR3 protein is CASTLLGLTYGYTF. The CDR3 DNA sequence: TGTGCCAGCACTCTTCTGGGACTGACTTATGGCTACACCTTC.

This clonotype was counted between two and nine times. The rearrangement links TRBV20-1 to TRBJ2-1; no firm D call. The V gene lost 4 bases and the J gene lost 4 bases, with 8 bases spanning the gap. Germline-derived CDR1 and CDR2 are DFQATT and SNEGSKA (reference sequence). The CDR3 contains 12 residues. The CDR3 DNA sequence: TGCAGTGCTACCGACGTATACAATGAGCAGTTCTTC. This translates into CSATDVYNEQFF.

This clonotype was seen a handful of times. The chain joins TRBV12-3 or TRBV12-4 to TRBJ1-4; D is unresolved. Trimming shortened V by 5 bases and J by 8 bases, and 9 bases separated the two germline ends. CDR3 length: 12 residues. CDR3 sequence (DNA): TGTGCCAGCAGTAGGACTGAGGAAAAACTGTTTTTT. Protein product: CASSRTEEKLFF.

The V gene is TRBV2, the J gene TRBJ2-7, with 7 bases that match TRBD2. Trimming removed 7 bases from V and 3 bases from J; junction bases left unmatched: 12. The CDR3 is 15 residues long. Germline lookup yields CDR1 SNHLY and CDR2 FYNNEI. Here the CDR3 reads CASIPRFGLDYEQYF. The CDR3 nucleotides are TGTGCCAGCATACCAAGGTTCGGACTAGACTACGAGCAGTACTTC.

This clonotype was observed a handful of times. The rearrangement uses TRBV15 and TRBJ2-5; D is unresolved. Trimming removed 3 bases at V and 0 bases at J, with 5 bases between. This CDR3 has 13 residues. Germline CDR1 and CDR2: LNHNV and YYDKDF (reference sequence). This chain's CDR3 is CATSRRNQETQYF. The CDR3 region has the DNA TGTGCCACCAGCAGGCGGAACCAAGAGACCCAGTACTTC.

The chain couples TRBV12-3 or TRBV12-4 to TRBJ2-7; perhaps TRBD2 as D (5 bases). This CDR3 region has 14 residues. Trimming removed 6 bases from V and 2 bases from J, with 14 bases in between. Written as DNA, the CDR3 is TGTGCCAGCAGCCAATCGCAGCGGACCTACGAGCAGTACTTC. It specifies CASSQSQRTYEQYF.

The chain has TRBV5-1 and TRBJ2-5; 10 bases map to TRBD2. Germline assignment: CDR1 SGHRS and CDR2 YFSETQ. CDR3 length: 15 residues. The trim removed 4 bases at V and 4 bases at J, leaving 7 bases unmatched. CDR3 nucleotide sequence: TGCGCCAGCAGCATGACTAGCGGGCAAGGAGAGACCCAGTACTTC. It yields the protein CASSMTSGQGETQYF.

This clonotype was seen more than once but under ten times. J is TRBJ2-1 and V is TRBV27; D remains unclear. The germline V gene encodes CDR1 MNHEY and CDR2 SMNVEV (reference sequence). V dropped 7 bases and J dropped 0 bases, with 13 bases sitting between them. This CDR3 contains 15 residues. The CDR3 here is CASTTSTISYNEQFF. The CDR3 DNA reads as TGTGCCAGCACCACCTCTACTATCTCCTACAATGAGCAGTTCTTC.

This chain links TRBV20-1 with TRBJ1-6, with 7 bases aligning to TRBD1. Germline CDR1 reads DFQATT; CDR2 reads SNEGSKA (reference sequence). The V gene end was trimmed by 5 bases and the J gene end by 6 bases; junction bases not matched to a gene: 10. The CDR3 totals 15 residues. CDR3 bases: TGCAGTGCTCCTCGACAGGGTAATACTAATTCACCCCTCCACTTT. Its translation: CSAPRQGNTNSPLHF.

This sequence joins TRBV20-1 and TRBJ2-5, with 9 bases lining up with TRBD1. Germline loops: CDR1 DFQATT, CDR2 SNEGSKA (reference sequence). The length of the CDR3 is 15 residues. V shed 1 base and J 2 bases; nucleotides not matched to a gene: 5. The CDR3 bases are TGCAGTGCTAGAGTAGGGACAGGGCCACAAGAGACCCAGTACTTC. It yields the protein CSARVGTGPQETQYF.